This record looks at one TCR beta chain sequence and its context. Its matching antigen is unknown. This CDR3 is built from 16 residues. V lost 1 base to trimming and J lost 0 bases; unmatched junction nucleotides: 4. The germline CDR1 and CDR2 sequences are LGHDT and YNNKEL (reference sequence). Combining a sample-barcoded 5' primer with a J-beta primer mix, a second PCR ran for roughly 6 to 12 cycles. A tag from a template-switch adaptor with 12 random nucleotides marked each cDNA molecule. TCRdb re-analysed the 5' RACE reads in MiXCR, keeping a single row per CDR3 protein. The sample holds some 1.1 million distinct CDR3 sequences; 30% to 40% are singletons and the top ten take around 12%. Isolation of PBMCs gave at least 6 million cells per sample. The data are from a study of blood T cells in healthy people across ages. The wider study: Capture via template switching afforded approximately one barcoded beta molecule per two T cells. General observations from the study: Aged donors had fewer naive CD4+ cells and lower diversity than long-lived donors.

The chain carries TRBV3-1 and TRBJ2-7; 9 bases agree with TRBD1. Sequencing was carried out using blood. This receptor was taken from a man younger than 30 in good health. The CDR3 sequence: CASSQAGTGISYEQYF. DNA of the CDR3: TGTGCCAGCAGCCAAGCGGGGACAGGGATCTCCTACGAGCAGTACTTC.